The next 24 T cell receptor beta chains were all read from a single sample in a study of T cell changes during pregnancy in multiple sclerosis. Method: immunoSEQ multiplex PCR; TCRdb's copy keeps in-frame clones and lacks some. The sample carries roughly 48,000 clones, 92% recorded once. The sample in question was CD4+ T cells from peripheral blood mononuclear cells, obtained in the second trimester of pregnancy. Receptors were obtained from a female donor in good health, enrolled as a control in a pregnancy study.

This clone was observed a single time. The V gene is TRBV6-1, the J gene TRBJ2-3; 12 bases agree with TRBD2. The CDR3 runs to 15 residues. The V gene's germline CDR1 is MNHNS and CDR2 SASEGT. The ends lost 10 bases at V and 1 base at J; junction bases unmatched: 6. CDR3 sequence: CATHRLAGGTDTQYF. For the CDR3, the DNA is TGTGCCACCCACCGACTAGCGGGAGGCACAGATACGCAGTATTTT.

The chain links TRBV27 to TRBJ2-2, with D possibly being TRBD2 (5 bases). V was shortened by 4 bases and J by 4 bases, with 16 bases between the two germline ends. The CDR3 runs to 16 residues. Germline V CDR1 and CDR2: MNHEY, SMNVEV (reference sequence). The CDR3 region is CASSSFGGATTGELFF. The CDR3 DNA follows: TGTGCCAGCAGTTCCTTCGGAGGCGCCACCACCGGGGAGCTGTTTTTT.

The genes are TRBV25-1 and TRBJ1-5; the D is unclear. V lost 8 bases, J lost 3 bases, and 14 bases lay in between. The CDR3 is 14 residues long. In germline, CDR1 is MGHDK, CDR2 SYGVNS. In nucleotides, the CDR3 is TGTGCCAGCGGAGGATCGGGTCTCAATCAGCCCCAGCATTTT. It codes for CASGGSGLNQPQHF.

The CDR3 nucleotides read TGTGCCAGCAGTTTAATGCGACAGGAGGAGACAGATACGCAGTATTTT. Amino acids: CASSLMRQEETDTQYF. The chain links TRBV27 to TRBJ2-3, with D possibly matching TRBD1 (6 bases). V lost 2 bases and J lost 3, with 15 bases in between. CDR3 length: 16 residues. Per the germline V gene, CDR1 is MNHEY and CDR2 is SMNVEV (reference sequence).

V usage is TRBV5-1 and J usage is TRBJ2-1, with a possible D match to TRBD2 (5 bases). V dropped 0 bases and J dropped 9 bases, with 10 bases sitting between them. This CDR3 is built from 13 residues. Germline CDR1 SGHRS, CDR2 YFSETQ. The CDR3 nucleotides read TGCGCCAGCAGCTTGGCGCTAGGAGGTGAGCAGTTCTTC. Encoded protein: CASSLALGGEQFF.

V is TRBV27 and J is TRBJ1-2, with 8 positions matching TRBD1. V was clipped by 3 bases and J by 6 bases; unmatched bases: 6. The length of the CDR3 is 14 residues. CDR1 is MNHEY and CDR2 is SMNVEV in the germline V gene (reference sequence). CDR3 region: CASSLDRVSDGYTF. For the CDR3, the DNA is TGTGCCAGCAGTTTGGACAGGGTATCAGATGGCTACACCTTC.

The chain employs TRBV7-2 and TRBJ1-2, with D hard to call. Looked up from germline, CDR1 is SGHTA and CDR2 is FQGNSA. The CDR3 runs 14 residues. Trimming removed 1 base from V and 1 base from J, with 7 bases in between. CDR3 DNA sequence: TGTGCCAGCAGCTTAGTAACAGATAACTATGGCTACACCTTC. Translated, it gives CASSLVTDNYGYTF.

The chain is built from TRBV5-6 and TRBJ1-2; possible D gene TRBD1, 5 bases. Looked up from germline, CDR1 is SGHDT and CDR2 is YYEEEE. This CDR3 has 15 residues. Trimming left V 4 bases short and J 8 bases short, with 21 bases between. CDR3 protein: CASSPERGIRSGYTF. The CDR3 bases are TGTGCCAGCAGCCCGGAGCGGGGGATCCGGAGCGGCTACACCTTC.

This chain connects TRBV9 to TRBJ2-7, with 8 bases matching TRBD1. V lost 0 bases to trimming and J lost 7 bases; unmatched junction nucleotides: 3. Germline V gene lookup returns CDR1 SGDLS and CDR2 YYNGEE. The CDR3 length is 13 residues. The CDR3 DNA sequence: TGTGCCAGCAGCGTAGGGCAGGGGGCTGAGCAGTACTTC. It codes for CASSVGQGAEQYF. The whole variable domain, remainder taken from reference TRBV9 and TRBJ2-7, is DSGVTQTPKHLITATGQRVTLRCSPRSGDLSVYWYQQSLDQGLQFLIQYYNGEERAKGNILERFSAQQFPDLHSELNLSSLELGDSALYFCASSVGQGAEQYFGPGTRLTVT.

The V and J genes are TRBV2 and TRBJ2-3; D call uncertain. V lost 2 bases, J lost 1 base, and 10 bases lay in between. Per the germline V gene, CDR1 is SNHLY and CDR2 is FYNNEI. The CDR3 runs to 15 residues. The CDR3 is CASSENGSGTDTQYF. The CDR3 nucleotides are TGTGCCAGCAGTGAAAACGGGTCGGGCACAGATACGCAGTATTTT.

V and J are TRBV10-3 and TRBJ2-1, with D possibly TRBD1 on 6 matching bases. V was trimmed by 3 bases and J by 6 bases, leaving 12 bases between them. Germline CDR1 and CDR2: ENHRY and SYGVKD. The CDR3 has 14 amino acids. The CDR3 here is CAISDRTASNEQFF. The CDR3 DNA follows: TGTGCCATCAGTGACCGGACAGCCTCCAATGAGCAGTTCTTC.

V gene TRBV6-1 combines with J gene TRBJ2-1, with 7 nucleotides matching TRBD2. Germline trimming cut 2 bases from V and 4 bases from J; bases unmatched to any gene: 8. Germline CDR1 MNHNS, CDR2 SASEGT. The CDR3 totals 16 residues. The CDR3: CASSEMGGGIYNEQFF. Here the CDR3 DNA reads TGTGCCAGCAGTGAAATGGGGGGAGGGATTTACAATGAGCAGTTCTTC.

This sequence joins TRBV5-4 and TRBJ2-7; the D gene is possibly TRBD2 (7 bases). The CDR3 runs 14 residues. Trimming left V 1 base short and J 4 bases short, with 12 bases between. CDR1 is SGHNT, CDR2 YYREEE, per germline (reference sequence). The CDR3, as DNA: TGTGCCAGCAGCTTGCGGGGGGCGGAGTACGAGCAGTACTTC. Amino acids: CASSLRGAEYEQYF.

The chain combines TRBV5-1 with TRBJ2-3; 8 nucleotides agree with TRBD2. Per germline, CDR1 SGHRS and CDR2 YFSETQ. The V segment lost 0 bases and the J segment 3 bases; nucleotides outside the gene matches: 6. The CDR3 consists of 16 residues. As DNA, the CDR3 is TGCGCCAGCAGCTTGGCGGGGGGGGCGAGGACAGATACGCAGTATTTT. Translated: CASSLAGGARTDTQYF.

The chain carries TRBV4-1 and TRBJ2-3; 8 bases line up with TRBD2. CDR1 is MGHRA, CDR2 YSYEKL, per germline. The trim removed 4 bases at V and 0 bases at J, leaving 3 bases unmatched. This CDR3 spans 15 amino acids. Here the CDR3 DNA reads TGCGCCAGCAGCCGTAGCGGGATTAGCACAGATACGCAGTATTTT. Its translation is CASSRSGISTDTQYF.

The V gene is TRBV11-2, the J gene TRBJ2-1, with 8 nucleotides matching TRBD1. CDR3 size: 13 residues. Germline lookup yields CDR1 SGHAT and CDR2 FQNNGV. V was clipped by 6 bases and J by 6 bases; unmatched bases: 4. CDR3 nucleotide sequence: TGTGCCAGCAGTCCAGACAGGGGCAATGAGCAGTTCTTC. Amino acids: CASSPDRGNEQFF.

V is TRBV7-9 and J is TRBJ2-5, with 7 positions matching TRBD2. Germline CDR1 reads SEHNR; CDR2 reads FQNEAQ (reference sequence). J gave up 3 bases and V 5 bases, and 6 bases lay outside the gene matches. The CDR3 covers 14 residues. CDR3 DNA sequence: TGTGCCAGCAGCCGGGGAGCGGGGAAAGAGACCCAGTACTTC. Translated: CASSRGAGKETQYF.

The gene calls are TRBV14 and TRBJ2-5; D remains unclear. Trimming cost V 8 bases and J 5 bases, with 9 bases left between them. The CDR3 extends over 11 amino acids. CDR1 is SGHDN, CDR2 FVKESK, per germline. The DNA for the CDR3 is TGTGCCAGCCGAGACGGGGAGACCCAGTACTTC. Protein: CASRDGETQYF.

The chain employs TRBV5-6 and TRBJ2-5; no firm D call. CDR3 length equals 12 residues. V dropped 0 bases and J dropped 12 bases, with 12 bases sitting between them. CDR1 and CDR2 from the germline V gene are SGHDT and YYEEEE. This chain's CDR3 is CASSLARSVEYF. The CDR3 region has the DNA TGTGCCAGCAGCTTGGCCCGGAGCGTAGAGTACTTC.

The chain carries TRBV19 and TRBJ2-2, with 12 bases matching TRBD2. J gave up 6 bases and V 5 bases, and 1 base lay outside the gene matches. CDR1 is LNHDA and CDR2 is SQIVND in the germline V gene (reference sequence). This CDR3 is built from 14 residues. The chain's CDR3 is CASSRLAGAGELFF. The DNA for the CDR3 is TGTGCCAGTAGTCGACTAGCGGGAGCCGGGGAGCTGTTTTTT.

The V gene is TRBV5-1, the J gene TRBJ2-7, with 8 nucleotides matching TRBD1. Germline CDR1 SGHRS, CDR2 YFSETQ. The CDR3 sequence is 14 residues long. The J segment lost 4 bases and the V segment lost 4 bases, leaving 7 bases of the junction unmatched. CDR3 nucleotide sequence: TGCGCCAGCAGCGAAGACAGGGGAGCTTACGAGCAGTACTTC. As protein: CASSEDRGAYEQYF.

CDR3 sequence reads: CASSLGPVLEAFF. The DNA for the CDR3 is TGTGCCAGCAGTTTAGGGCCGGTTCTTGAAGCTTTCTTT. The chain joins TRBV28 to TRBJ1-1, with D unclear. Germline V gene data show CDR1 as MDHEN and CDR2 as SYDVKM. The CDR3 has 13 amino acids. The V gene lost 2 bases and the J gene lost 7 bases, with 11 bases spanning the gap. The complete variable domain, with remaining parts taken from reference TRBV28 and TRBJ1-1, reads DVKVTQSSRYLVKRTGEKVFLECVQDMDHENMFWYRQDPGLGLRLIYFSYDVKMKEKGDIPEGYSVSREKKERFSLILESASTNQTSMYLCASSLGPVLEAFFGQGTRLTVV.

This sequence joins TRBV30 and TRBJ2-3; D is possibly TRBD2 (6 bases). CDR1 GTSNPN and CDR2 SVGIG come from the germline V gene (reference sequence). The germline V and J ends were trimmed by 7 bases and 1 base, with 12 bases remaining between them. The length of the CDR3 is 13 residues. The CDR3 loop is CASRLDGTDTQYF. CDR3 DNA sequence: TGTGCCTCCCGACTAGACGGCACAGATACGCAGTATTTT.

The chain joins TRBV7-3 to TRBJ2-7; 8 bases match TRBD1. CDR1 and CDR2 from the germline V gene are SGHTA and FQGTGA. The CDR3 extends over 14 amino acids. V lost 3 bases to trimming and J lost 2 bases; unmatched junction nucleotides: 3. In DNA, the CDR3 is TGTGCCAGCAGCTTGGGGGACAGGCCCTACGAGCAGTACTTC. It encodes CASSLGDRPYEQYF.